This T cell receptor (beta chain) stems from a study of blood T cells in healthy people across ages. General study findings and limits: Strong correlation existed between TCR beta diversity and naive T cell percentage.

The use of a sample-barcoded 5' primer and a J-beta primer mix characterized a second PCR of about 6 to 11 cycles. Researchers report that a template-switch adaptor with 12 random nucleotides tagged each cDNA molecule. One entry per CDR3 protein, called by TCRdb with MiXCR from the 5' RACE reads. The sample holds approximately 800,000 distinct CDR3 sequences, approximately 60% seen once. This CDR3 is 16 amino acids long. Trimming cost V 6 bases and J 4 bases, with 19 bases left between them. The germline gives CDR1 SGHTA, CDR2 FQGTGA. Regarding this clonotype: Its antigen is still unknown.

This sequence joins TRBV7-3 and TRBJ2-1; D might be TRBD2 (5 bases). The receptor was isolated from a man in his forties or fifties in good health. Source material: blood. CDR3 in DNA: TGTGCCAGCAGGGATATTGCAGGAGGCGGTTACAATGAGCAGTTCTTC. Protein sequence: CASRDIAGGGYNEQFF.